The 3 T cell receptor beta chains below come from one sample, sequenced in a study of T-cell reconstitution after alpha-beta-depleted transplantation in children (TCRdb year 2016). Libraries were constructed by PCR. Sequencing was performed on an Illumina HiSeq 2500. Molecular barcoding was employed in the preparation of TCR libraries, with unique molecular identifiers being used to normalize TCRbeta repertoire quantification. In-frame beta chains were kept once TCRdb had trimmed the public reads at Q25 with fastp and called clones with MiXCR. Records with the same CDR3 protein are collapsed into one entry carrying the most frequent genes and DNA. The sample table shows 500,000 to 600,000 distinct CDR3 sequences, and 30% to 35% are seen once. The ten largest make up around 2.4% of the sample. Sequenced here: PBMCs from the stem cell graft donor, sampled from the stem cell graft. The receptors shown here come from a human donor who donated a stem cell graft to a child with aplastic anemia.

This CDR3 is CSATNLAGEGNEQFF. In nucleotides, the CDR3 is TGCAGTGCAACAAACCTAGCGGGAGAGGGCAATGAGCAGTTCTTC. The chain joins TRBV20-1 to TRBJ2-1; TRBD2 matches 10 bases. The CDR3 totals 15 residues. Germline assignment: CDR1 DFQATT and CDR2 SNEGSKA (reference sequence). J lost 6 bases, V lost 6 bases, and 11 bases had no gene match.

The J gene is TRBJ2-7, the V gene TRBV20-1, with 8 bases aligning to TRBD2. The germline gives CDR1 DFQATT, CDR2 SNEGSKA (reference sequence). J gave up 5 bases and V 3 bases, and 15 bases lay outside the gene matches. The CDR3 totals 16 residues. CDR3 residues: CSASRLAGLRINEQYF. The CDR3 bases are TGCAGTGCTAGCCGCCTAGCGGGCCTCCGAATCAACGAGCAGTACTTC.

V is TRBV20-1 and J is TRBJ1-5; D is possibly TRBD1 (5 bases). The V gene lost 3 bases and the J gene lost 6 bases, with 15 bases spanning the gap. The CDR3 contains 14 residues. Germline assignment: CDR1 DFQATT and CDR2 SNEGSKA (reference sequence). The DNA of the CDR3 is TGCAGTGCTAGTCCACGGGAGGGACGTCAGCCCCAGCATTTT. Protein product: CSASPREGRQPQHF.